This entry concerns a single T cell receptor beta chain. Its matching antigen is unknown. The data were taken from a study of sequential checkpoint blockade in melanoma. The wider study: Both treatment sequences were followed by maintenance nivolumab. TCRbeta immunosequencing was performed on DNA from roughly 90 pretreatment melanoma tumor samples. Whole-study findings and limits: Response in arm A was associated with pretreatment TIL clonality.

Profiled with immunoSEQ multiplex PCR; TCRdb holds only in-frame clones, not every one. The sample includes 2,000 to 2,500 clones, 20% to 25% of them seen just once. Treatment defined: randomized to nivolumab then ipilimumab (arm A) or the reverse (arm B). No patient had prior DNA-damaging chemotherapy. The receptor was isolated from a human donor with melanoma. This material consisted of tumor tissue (inferred from file names), taken from a patient given nivolumab and ipilimumab in sequence.

The CDR3 nucleotides read TGTGCCAGCAGTTTATTTGCAGGTAATAGCAATCAGCCCCAGCATTTT. Residues: CASSLFAGNSNQPQHF. V gene TRBV28 combines with J gene TRBJ1-5, with no clear D. CDR1 MDHEN and CDR2 SYDVKM come from the germline V gene. Trimming removed 1 base from V and 0 bases from J, with 10 bases in between. There are 16 residues in the CDR3.